The source of this TCR beta chain is a study of shared clonotypes between healthy human individuals (TCRdb year 2020). With respect to the entire study: The cohort included a few men and two women between 18 and 49 years of age. For each donor, CD4 naive and CD4 memory were each run on three plates, CD8 naive on two plates, and CD8 memory on one plate. To increase sequencing depth and limit assay-specific biases, TCR repertoire library preparation and sequencing were carried out by different laboratories using diverse techniques. Leukapheresis yielded between about 0.9 and 10 billion PBMCs per donor. Blood TCR repertoires of five healthy adults were deeply sequenced to estimate repertoire size and the extent of clonotype sharing between individuals. General findings and caveats noted by the study authors: Estimated clonotype richness was generally larger for naive than for memory subsets. Roughly 5% of naive CD4, approximately 3.7% of naive CD8, approximately 2.2% of memory CD4, and 0.4% of memory CD8 clonotypes were shared across four donors. The genetic and exposure-history diversity represented was limited by the small number of donors. Incomplete sequencing was indicated by rarefaction of sorted-subset datasets, despite the large sequencing depth. Clonotypes shared by all four sorted-subset donors showed higher generation probabilities than non-shared clonotypes. Sampling was restricted to blood, and TCR repertoires in tissue are likely to differ from TCR repertoires in blood. Pairwise subsampling led to the expectation that sequencing depth would affect the degree of clonotype sharing among donors.

In regard to this clone: The antigen it recognizes is unknown. One base away there is no much larger clone; base qualities are not given. Other DNA sequences from this sample encode an identical CDR3 as well.

The donors were healthy, HIV-negative adults with no recently reported acute infections or vaccinations. All donors were Caucasian adults living in Nashville, Tennessee, USA. Magnetic negative selection was used to enrich CD4+ T cells, after which naive cells were positively selected on CD45RA and the negative fraction became the memory subset. Blood was obtained by leukapheresis, after which PBMCs were separated by Ficoll-Histopaque density gradient centrifugation and cryopreserved in liquid nitrogen vapor phase. Analytical flow cytometry was used to check the purity and quantity of every magnetically sorted T cell population. Genomic DNA was isolated from every sorted fraction and measured by UV absorbance on a Nanodrop 2000c. TCR CDR3 regions were amplified from genomic DNA by multiplex PCR using the deep immunoSEQ assay. Extracted genomic DNA from each cell subset was distributed evenly across all wells of several immunoSEQ 96-well plates, and each plate was treated as a replicate. For sorted subsets, roughly 200 ng of genomic DNA, equivalent to around 31,000 T cell genomes, went into each replicate PCR. Purified libraries were quantified with a Qubit 3.0 fluorometer, sized on a Bioanalyzer 2100, and re-quantified with the KAPA Library Quantification kit. Each immunoSEQ 96-well plate was sequenced on its own single-read 150-cycle Illumina NextSeq 550 flow cell. The published analysis was carried out like this. Because the immunoSEQ output held only junctional sequences and lacked quality scores, the filtering could not match the filtering applied to full-length reads. Sequences were annotated with PyIR, a Python wrapper for IgBLAST v1.9, using IMGT germline references to assign V/J genes and CDR3. Any read was removed if the V/J assignment was weak (E-value above 1e-6), the CDR3 was missing, or the read contained stop codons, out-of-frame junctions, or ambiguous translated residues. V3J clonotypes were defined as sequences sharing the same inferred V gene, J gene, and CDR3 amino acid sequence. To compute the percentage overlap between repertoires, the number of shared unique clonotypes was divided by the size of the smaller repertoire. Three approaches were used to assess repertoire richness: RTK rarefaction, the Chao1 estimator, and Recon v2.1 estimates of unobserved clonotypes. Generation probabilities were computed with OLGA for all TCRbeta clonotypes obtained by the gDNA method from a handful of donors. TCRdb obtained this table from immuneACCESS and retained in-frame rearrangements with V and J assigned. These tables miss some clones; where compared with another copy, unresolved V genes account for less than half of the shortfall, and the remainder is unexplained. V, J and clone size were drawn from that table, and D and trimming were deduced from the DNA. Within this sample are millions of clones, with approximately 94% of them counted one time only. Of the sample, more than 0.12% is held by the ten largest clones.

V is shortened by 4 bases, J by 4 bases, and the region joining them spans 8 bases. The CDR3 goes from the cysteine to the phenylalanine over 13 residues. The CDR3 DNA has 39 bases and is translated from base 1. According to the germline V gene, CDR1 reads KGHSH and CDR2 reads LQKENI. The sample consisted of naive CD4+ T cells sorted from blood. The cell subset or site label corresponds to: CD45RA+ positively selected. Recombination joined TRBV18 with TRBJ1-5; 5 matching bases give a weak D call of TRBD1. The clonotype originates from a man aged 18-30 years in good health. Here is the DNA: TGTGCCAGCTCACGGGACCGGAATCAGCCCCAGCATTTT. Its protein product is CASSRDRNQPQHF.